This TCR beta chain is drawn from a study of T-cell reconstitution after alpha-beta-depleted transplantation in children. The table lists this clonotype with many counts. What it binds is unknown. Unique molecular identifiers were used to barcode this TCRbeta library. TCRdb independently ran MiXCR on the PCR reads; one entry per CDR3 protein. The sample has 750,000 to 950,000 distinct CDR3 sequences, under 20% seen once; the top ten hold 5%. Trimming cost V 5 bases and J 3 bases, with 15 bases left between them. Germline V lookup: CDR1 SGHRS, CDR2 YFSETQ. The CDR3 has 14 amino acids. Study-wide results and caveats: Roughly two months post-transplant, alpha-beta T cells reportedly originated from several hundred graft clones that had expanded. Fresh T-cell production supplied most of the T-cell counts and diversity seen one year after transplant. From surviving recipient T cells and thymic progenitors came the high day-60 TCRbeta diversity observed in some patients.

The rearrangement joins TRBV5-1 to TRBJ2-7; D perhaps matches TRBD2 (8 bases). The receptor was derived from a male patient between 5 and 17 years old who had a stem cell transplant for acute lymphoblastic leukemia, so the T cells may come from the graft donor. The specimen comprised PBMCs, mostly from graft donor cells, sampled 360 days after TCRalphabeta/CD19-depleted stem cell transplant. CDR3 in amino acids: CASSRGGQNYEQYF. CDR3 DNA: TGCGCCAGCAGTCGGGGGGGACAGAACTACGAGCAGTACTTC. Together with reference TRBV5-1 and TRBJ2-7, the CDR3 gives the full variable domain: KAGVTQTPRYLIKTRGQQVTLSCSPISGHRSVSWYQQTPGQGLQFLFEYFSETQRNKGNFPGRFSGRQFSNSRSEMNVSTLELGDSALYLCASSRGGQNYEQYFGPGTRLTVT.